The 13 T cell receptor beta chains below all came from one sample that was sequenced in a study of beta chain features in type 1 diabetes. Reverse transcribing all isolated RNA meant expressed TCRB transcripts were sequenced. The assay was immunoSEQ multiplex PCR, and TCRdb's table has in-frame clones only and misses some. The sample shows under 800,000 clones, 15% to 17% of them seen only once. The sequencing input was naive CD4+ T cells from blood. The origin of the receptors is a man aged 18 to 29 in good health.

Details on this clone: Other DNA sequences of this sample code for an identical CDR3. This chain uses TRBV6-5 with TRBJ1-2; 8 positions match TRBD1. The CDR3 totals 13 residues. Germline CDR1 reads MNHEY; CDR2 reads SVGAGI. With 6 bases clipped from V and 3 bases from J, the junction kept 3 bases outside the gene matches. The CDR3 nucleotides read TGTGCCAGCAGCCTGGACAGGGACTATGGCTACACCTTC. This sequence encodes CASSLDRDYGYTF.

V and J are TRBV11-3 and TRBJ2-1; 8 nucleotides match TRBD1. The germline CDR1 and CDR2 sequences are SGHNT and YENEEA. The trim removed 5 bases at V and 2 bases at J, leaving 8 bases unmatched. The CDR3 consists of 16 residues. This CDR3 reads CASSPGDRGTYNEQFF. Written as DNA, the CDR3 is TGTGCCAGCAGCCCAGGAGACAGGGGCACCTACAATGAGCAGTTCTTC.

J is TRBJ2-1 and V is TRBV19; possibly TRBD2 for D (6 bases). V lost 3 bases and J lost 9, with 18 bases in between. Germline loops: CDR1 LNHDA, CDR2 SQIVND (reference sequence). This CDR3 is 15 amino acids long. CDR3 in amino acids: CASSMTRELWTEQFF. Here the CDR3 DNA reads TGTGCCAGTAGTATGACTAGGGAACTATGGACTGAGCAGTTCTTC.

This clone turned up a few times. Here the CDR3 reads CASSTSIRALTYEQYF. The CDR3 DNA sequence: TGTGCCAGCAGTACCAGTATCCGGGCCTTAACCTACGAGCAGTACTTC. V usage is TRBV28 and J usage is TRBJ2-7; D call uncertain. Trimming left V 5 bases short and J 2 bases short, with 19 bases between. Germline CDR1 MDHEN, CDR2 SYDVKM. This CDR3 spans 16 amino acids.

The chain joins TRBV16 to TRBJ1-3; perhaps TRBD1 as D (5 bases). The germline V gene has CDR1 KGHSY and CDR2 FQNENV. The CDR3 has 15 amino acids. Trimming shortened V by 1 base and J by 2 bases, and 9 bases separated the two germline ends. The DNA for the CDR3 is TGTGCCAGCAGCCAATGGGGACGAGCTGGAAACACCATATATTTT. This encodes CASSQWGRAGNTIYF.

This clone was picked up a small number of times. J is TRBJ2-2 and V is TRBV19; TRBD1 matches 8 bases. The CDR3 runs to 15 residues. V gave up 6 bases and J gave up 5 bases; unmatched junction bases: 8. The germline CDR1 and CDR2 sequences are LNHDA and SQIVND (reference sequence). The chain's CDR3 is CASRTTGVKTGELFF. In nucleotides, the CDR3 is TGTGCCAGTAGAACGACAGGGGTTAAGACCGGGGAGCTGTTTTTT.

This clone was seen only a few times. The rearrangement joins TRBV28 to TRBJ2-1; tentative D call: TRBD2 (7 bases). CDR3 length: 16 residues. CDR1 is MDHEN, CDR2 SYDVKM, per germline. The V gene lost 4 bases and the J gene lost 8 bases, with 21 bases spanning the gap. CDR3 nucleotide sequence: TGTGCCAGCAGTTCCTTTCGGGGGGCGGTGCGGGATGAGCAGTTCTTC. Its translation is CASSSFRGAVRDEQFF.

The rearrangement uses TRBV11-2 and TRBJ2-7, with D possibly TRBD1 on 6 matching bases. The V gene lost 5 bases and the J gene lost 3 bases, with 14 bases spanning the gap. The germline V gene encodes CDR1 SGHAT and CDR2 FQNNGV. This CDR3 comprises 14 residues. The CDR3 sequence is CASSTDRSFYEQYF. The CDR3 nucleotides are TGTGCCAGCAGCACAGACAGGTCATTCTACGAGCAGTACTTC.

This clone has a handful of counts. The CDR3 spells CSVSRGSLSYEQYF. CDR3 bases: TGCAGCGTGAGTAGGGGGAGCCTTTCCTACGAGCAGTACTTC. The V gene is TRBV29-1, the J gene TRBJ2-7, with D maybe TRBD1 (6 bases). The germline V gene encodes CDR1 SQVTM and CDR2 ANQGSEA. V lost 6 bases and J lost 1, with 16 bases in between. This CDR3 spans 14 amino acids.

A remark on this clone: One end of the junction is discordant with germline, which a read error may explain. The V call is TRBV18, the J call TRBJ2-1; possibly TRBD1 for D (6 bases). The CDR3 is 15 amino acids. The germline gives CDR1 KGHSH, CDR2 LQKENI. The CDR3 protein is CASSPQQGRYNEQIF. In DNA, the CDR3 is TGTGCCAGCTCACCGCAACAGGGACGCTACAATGAGCAGATCTTC. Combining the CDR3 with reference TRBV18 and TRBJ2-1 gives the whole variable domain NAGVMQNPRHLVRRRGQEARLRCSPMKGHSHVYWYRQLPEEGLKFMVYLQKENIIDESGMPKERFSAEFPKEGPSILRIQQVVRGDSAAYFCASSPQQGRYNEQIFGPGTRLTVL.

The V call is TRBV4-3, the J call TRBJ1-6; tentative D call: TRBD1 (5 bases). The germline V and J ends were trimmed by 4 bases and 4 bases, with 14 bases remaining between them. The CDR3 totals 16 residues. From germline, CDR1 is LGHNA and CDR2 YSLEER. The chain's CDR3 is CASSRSPGGYNSPLHF. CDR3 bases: TGCGCCAGCAGCCGGAGCCCGGGGGGATATAATTCACCCCTCCACTTT.

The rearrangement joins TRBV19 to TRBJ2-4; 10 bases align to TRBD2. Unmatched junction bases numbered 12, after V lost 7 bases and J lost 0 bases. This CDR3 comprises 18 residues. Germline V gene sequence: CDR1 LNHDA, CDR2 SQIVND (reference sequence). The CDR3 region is CASKASGRILGAKNIQYF. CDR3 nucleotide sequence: TGTGCCAGTAAGGCTAGCGGGAGAATATTGGGAGCCAAAAACATTCAGTACTTC. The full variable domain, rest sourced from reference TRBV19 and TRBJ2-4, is DGGITQSPKYLFRKEGQNVTLSCEQNLNHDAMYWYRQDPGQGLRLIYYSQIVNDFQKGDIAEGYSVSREKKESFPLTVTSAQKNPTAFYLCASKASGRILGAKNIQYFGAGTRLSVL.

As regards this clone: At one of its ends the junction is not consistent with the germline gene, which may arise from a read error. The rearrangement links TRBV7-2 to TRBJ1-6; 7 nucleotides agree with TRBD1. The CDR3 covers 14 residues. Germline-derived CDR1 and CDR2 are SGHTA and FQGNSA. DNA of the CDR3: TGTGCTAGCACAGGGGCTCGAACCAATTCACCCCTCCACTTT. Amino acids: CASTGARTNSPLHF.